This T cell receptor (beta chain) was identified during a study of cytomegalovirus exposure and HLA in healthy donors. Study information: Prior work identified 95 million to 120 million unique TCR beta sequences in about 179 million T cells.

A multiplex PCR was run with 60 Vbeta primers and 13 Jbeta primers. Generated by immunoSEQ multiplex PCR, the TCRdb table keeps only in-frame clones and is missing some. Here the sample spans around 70,000 clones, around four fifths being singletons. The CDR3 extends over 14 amino acids. CDR1 is MDHEN, CDR2 SYDVKM, per germline. V dropped 3 bases and J dropped 4 bases, with 10 bases sitting between them. Sequencing was done on a sample of PBMCs. This clonotype was sampled from a girl aged 5 to 17 in good health and CMV-seropositive. This chain connects TRBV28 to TRBJ1-3; the D gene is possibly TRBD1 (5 bases). CDR3 nucleotides: TGTGCCAGCAGTTTTCCCAGGGTGGGAAACACCATATATTTT. Protein: CASSFPRVGNTIYF.